A single sample gave rise to the 32 T cell receptor gamma chains below, sequenced in a study of γδ T cells in repeated Plasmodium falciparum infection. Flow sorting of PBMC yielded separate Vgamma9/Vdelta2+ and Vdelta2-negative gammadelta T cell populations for bulk repertoire analysis. TCRdb applied CATT to the multiplex PCR reads for clone calling. The data show about 30,000 gamma-chain clones, almost 1.5% seen once. The specimen was gamma-delta T cells from blood. The receptors stem from a pool of human donors (malaria-infected and uninfected, not separated).

This clone was detected many times. Translating this DNA gives a protein that differs at residue 5 from the TCRdb one, which belongs to a much larger clone; a read error is likely, and the protein shown is this translation. The V gene is TRGV3, the J gene TRGJP2. The J gene is not listed in TCRdb, so it was assigned here from a DNA match to germline. The CDR3 is made up of 16 amino acids. The germline V gene has CDR1 VTNTFY and CDR2 YDVSTARD (reference sequence). CDR3: CATWGRGYSSDWIKTF. For the CDR3, the DNA is TGTGCCACCTGGGGCAGGGGGTATAGTAGTGATTGGATCAAGACGTTT.

At least ten counts were recorded for this clone. This DNA's translation differs at residue 3 from TCRdb's protein, which comes from a much larger clone; a read error is likely, and the protein shown is translated from the DNA. This sequence joins TRGV9 and TRGJ1 or TRGJ2. The J gene, missing from TCRdb, was assigned here through DNA to germline matching. From germline, CDR1 is GITISATS and CDR2 ISYDGTV (reference sequence). The CDR3 covers 15 residues. DNA of the CDR3: TGTGCCTCGTGGGAGGCCGCACGGCCTTATTATAAGAAACTCTTT. Protein sequence: CASWEAARPYYKKLF.

By share, this clone ranks as medium-sized. The identical CDR3 is also encoded by other nucleotide sequences in the sample. The CDR3 spells CALWVGWFKIF. The CDR3 bases are TGTGCCTTGTGGGTTGGTTGGTTCAAGATATTT. The chain combines TRGV9 with TRGJP1. Germline lookup yields CDR1 GITISATS and CDR2 ISYDGTV (reference sequence). Unmatched junction bases numbered 1, after V lost 5 bases and J lost 7 bases. The CDR3 runs 11 residues.

At least ten counts were recorded for this clone. Translating this DNA gives a protein that differs at residue 2 from the TCRdb one, which belongs to a much larger clone; a read error is likely, and the protein shown is this translation. The chain links TRGV9 to TRGJ1 or TRGJ2. The J gene is absent in TCRdb and was assigned here via DNA matching to germline. In germline, CDR1 is GITISATS, CDR2 ISYDGTV (reference sequence). The CDR3 extends over 15 amino acids. The CDR3 region is CTLWEVWLPYYKKLF. CDR3 DNA sequence: TGTACCTTGTGGGAGGTGTGGCTCCCTTATTATAAGAAACTCTTT.

This clone was seen a few times. The protein recorded in TCRdb matches a much larger clone and deviates from this DNA's translation at residue 7, suggesting a read error; the protein here is obtained by translating the DNA. The J gene is TRGJP, the V gene TRGV9. The J gene was missing in TCRdb and was found by matching the end of the DNA to germline. V gave up 4 bases and J gave up 7 bases; unmatched junction bases: 10. CDR1 and CDR2 (germline): GITISATS, ISYDGTV (reference sequence). This CDR3 spans 17 amino acids. This CDR3 reads CALWDDAMELGKKIKVF. CDR3 DNA sequence: TGTGCCTTGTGGGACGATGCGATGGAGTTGGGCAAAAAAATCAAGGTATTT.

Many counts were recorded for this clone. With only one base between it and a far larger clone, this is likely a read error. This specimen includes other DNA sequences encoding the same CDR3. The rearrangement joins TRGV9 to TRGJP. Germline V CDR1 and CDR2: GITISATS, ISYDGTV (reference sequence). The CDR3 is 17 amino acids. The CDR3 spells CALWEVHKELGKKIKVF. The CDR3 bases are TGTGCCCTGTGGGAGGTGCATAAAGAGTTGGGCAAAAAAATCAAGGTATTT.

In its sample, this clone was seen a few times. TCRdb's protein for this DNA is that of a much larger clone and differs from the translation at residue 6, likely a read error; the protein shown is the DNA translation. DNA for the CDR3: TGTGCCTTGTGGGAGGACTACGCGGGGGAGTTGGGCAAAAAAATCAAGGTATTT. It is translated as CALWEDYAGELGKKIKVF. The chain uses TRGV9 and TRGJP. Losses at the gene ends were 2 bases for V and 7 bases for J; bases not matched to a gene: 11. Looked up from germline, CDR1 is GITISATS and CDR2 is ISYDGTV (reference sequence). This CDR3 comprises 18 residues.

This clone is deemed large. This same CDR3 is encoded by further DNA sequences in the sample. This sequence joins TRGV9 and TRGJP. The J segment lost 4 bases and the V segment lost 2 bases, leaving 2 bases of the junction unmatched. Germline V gives CDR1 GITISATS, CDR2 ISYDGTV (reference sequence). The length of the CDR3 is 16 residues. The CDR3 bases are TGTGCCTTGTGGGAGGAACAAGAGTTGGGCAAAAAAATCAAGGTATTT. Translated, it gives CALWEEQELGKKIKVF.

This clone was seen only a few times. This DNA translates differently at residue 11 from the TCRdb protein, which is that of a much larger clone; a read error is likely, and the protein shown is the DNA's own translation. V gene assignment gives TRGV9, but the J gene was left uncalled. This CDR3 comprises 14 residues. The germline CDR1 and CDR2 sequences are GITISATS and ISYDGTV (reference sequence). The CDR3 DNA reads TGTGCCTTGTGGGAGAGGGAGGTGGAATATAATAAACTCTTT. It specifies CALWEREVEYNKLF.

This clone was observed many times. CDR3 sequence: CATWDRPLYKKLF. The CDR3 region has the DNA TGTGCCACCTGGGACAGGCCCCTATATAAGAAACTCTTT. The chain employs TRGV3 and TRGJ1 or TRGJ2. TCRdb carries no J gene annotation; the J gene was assigned here by matching the DNA with germline. V lost 0 bases, J lost 7 bases, and 6 bases stayed unmatched. This CDR3 is built from 13 residues. Germline values: CDR1 VTNTFY, CDR2 YDVSTARD (reference sequence).

This clone was recorded many times. The chain combines TRGV4 with TRGJ1 or TRGJ2. This CDR3 has 13 residues. Trimming at V came to 5 bases and at J to 3 bases, leaving 7 bases not matched to a gene. Per germline, CDR1 EGSTGY and CDR2 YDSYTSSV. The chain's CDR3 is CATWGHLYYKKLF. The CDR3, as DNA: TGTGCCACCTGGGGTCATCTTTATTATAAGAAACTCTTT.

This clone has more than one count but fewer than ten. The amino acid sequence in TCRdb belongs to a much larger clone and departs from this DNA's translation at residue 14, likely a sequencing read error; the sequence shown is translated from the DNA. In DNA, the CDR3 is TGTGCCACCTGGGATACCCGGCCCCAAGGTTCACCTTGTGGACCCTATTATAAGAAACTCTTT. Encoded protein: CATWDTRPQGSPCGPYYKKLF. This chain links TRGV8 with TRGJ1 or TRGJ2. As TCRdb names no J gene, one was assigned here on the basis of a DNA match to germline. This CDR3 contains 21 residues. Trimming took 2 bases from V and 4 from J; bases not matched to a gene: 29. Per germline, CDR1 VENAVY and CDR2 YDSYNSRV.

As concerns this clone: This DNA translates differently at residue 11 from the TCRdb protein, which is that of a much larger clone; a read error is likely, and the protein shown is the DNA's own translation. The chain recombines TRGV9 with TRGJ1 or TRGJ2. The J gene comes from matching the DNA to germline here; TCRdb lacks it. CDR1 and CDR2 from the germline V gene are GITISATS and ISYDGTV (reference sequence). The CDR3 runs to 14 residues. The CDR3 sequence: CALWEVGNYYMKLF. In nucleotides, the CDR3 is TGTGCCTTGTGGGAGGTGGGGAATTATTATATGAAACTCTTT.

This clone was counted only a few times. The TCRdb record carries a much larger clone's protein, which differs from this DNA's translation at residue 6; a read error is the likely cause, and the protein listed here is the DNA translation. CDR3 DNA sequence: TGTGCCTTGTGGGAGACAAACCCTTATTATAAGAAACTCTTT. Translation: CALWETNPYYKKLF. The chain uses TRGV9 and TRGJ1 or TRGJ2. The J gene is absent in TCRdb and was assigned here via DNA matching to germline. CDR3 size: 14 residues. Trimming cost V 3 bases and J 3 bases; bases outside gene matches: 8. Germline V gene lookup returns CDR1 GITISATS and CDR2 ISYDGTV (reference sequence).

A note on this clone: A far larger clone is only one base removed, so a read error is likely. The sample has other DNA sequences that encode this CDR3 too. The chain links TRGV9 to TRGJP. In the absence of a J gene in TCRdb, the DNA was matched to germline to assign it here. CDR3 length equals 17 residues. Looked up from germline, CDR1 is GITISATS and CDR2 is ISYDGTV (reference sequence). This CDR3 is CALWEDHTGLGKKIKVF. CDR3 nucleotide sequence: TGTGCCTTGTGGGAGGATCACACAGGGTTGGGCAAAAAGATCAAGGTATTT.

This clone has a handful of counts. TCRdb pairs this DNA with a much larger clone's protein that differs at residue 7, likely a read error; the protein shown was translated from the DNA. The V call is TRGV9, the J call TRGJ1 or TRGJ2. Germline V CDR1 and CDR2: GITISATS, ISYDGTV (reference sequence). Trimming cost V 3 bases and J 6 bases; bases outside gene matches: 8. There are 13 residues in the CDR3. CDR3 nucleotide sequence: TGTGCCTTGTGGGAGCCCGCCGGTTATAAGAAACTCTTT. It is translated as CALWEPAGYKKLF.

As regards this clone: The protein that TCRdb holds for this DNA derives from a much larger clone and differs from the translated DNA at residue 5, which likely indicates a read error; the protein shown here is translated from the DNA. The chain is built from TRGV9 and TRGJ1 or TRGJ2. The J gene, left out of TCRdb, was set here by checking the DNA against germline. J gave up 3 bases and V 5 bases, and 7 bases lay outside the gene matches. The germline CDR1 and CDR2 sequences are GITISATS and ISYDGTV (reference sequence). The CDR3 runs to 13 residues. The CDR3 DNA is TGTGCCTTGTGGGTGCCCCCTTATTATAAGAAACTCTTT. It codes for CALWVPPYYKKLF.

At least ten counts were recorded for this clone. At residue 5, the TCRdb protein departs from the DNA translation, so the protein shown here was derived from the DNA itself. V is TRGV2 and J is TRGJ1 or TRGJ2. No J segment appears in TCRdb, so it was assigned here by matching the sequence to germline. This CDR3 comprises 11 residues. From germline, CDR1 is EGSNGY and CDR2 YDSYNSKV. The trim removed 5 bases at V and 6 bases at J, leaving 4 bases unmatched. In nucleotides, the CDR3 is TGTGCCACCTGGGCCCGTTATAAGAAACTCTTT. Translating gives CATWARYKKLF.

This clone was seen a handful of times. TCRdb shows a much larger clone's protein in place of this DNA's translation, and the two differ at residue 5, likely through a read error; the protein shown is translated from the DNA. This chain joins TRGV9 and TRGJP1. Germline values: CDR1 GITISATS, CDR2 ISYDGTV (reference sequence). V dropped 6 bases and J dropped 5; count of bases not matched to a gene: 6. This CDR3 region has 13 residues. The CDR3 loop is CALWNSTGWFKIF. Here the CDR3 DNA reads TGTGCCTTGTGGAATTCAACTGGTTGGTTCAAGATATTT.

The chain is built from TRGV3 and TRGJ1 or TRGJ2. No J segment appears in TCRdb, so it was assigned here by matching the sequence to germline. Germline V CDR1 and CDR2: VTNTFY, YDVSTARD (reference sequence). The CDR3 covers 13 residues. V lost 2 bases, J lost 3 bases, and 4 bases stayed unmatched. The CDR3 reads CATWDNCYYKKLF. CDR3 in DNA: TGTGCCACCTGGGACAATTGTTATTATAAGAAACTCTTT.

This clone came up many times. Translating this DNA gives a protein that differs at residue 7 from the TCRdb one, which belongs to a much larger clone; a read error is likely, and the protein shown is this translation. The chain links TRGV9 to TRGJP. TCRdb is silent on the J gene; assignment here came from matching the DNA to germline. The V gene's germline CDR1 is GITISATS and CDR2 ISYDGTV (reference sequence). V was pared by 0 bases and J by 7 bases, with 6 bases of the junction left unmatched. The CDR3 length is 17 residues. The CDR3 DNA reads as TGTGCCTTGTGGGAGGTGACCTCGGAGTTGGGCAAAAAAATCAAGGTATTT. Its translation is CALWEVTSELGKKIKVF.

The table lists this clone with a few counts. One base separates it from a far larger clone, so it is likely a read error. Other DNA variants within this sample encode the same CDR3. The chain joins TRGV4 to TRGJ1 or TRGJ2. Per the germline V gene, CDR1 is EGSTGY and CDR2 is YDSYTSSV. V lost 5 bases and J lost 5; bases outside the gene matches: 9. The CDR3 length is 13 residues. CDR3 sequence reads: CATWGGAHYKKLF. In DNA, the CDR3 is TGTGCCACCTGGGGGGGTGCCCATTATAAGAAACTCTTT.

With regard to this clone: The protein held in TCRdb is that of a much larger clone and does not match this DNA's translation at residue 15, likely because of a read error; the protein shown is translated from the DNA. The V gene reported is TRGV9; the J gene is uncalled. Germline CDR1 reads GITISATS; CDR2 reads ISYDGTV (reference sequence). This CDR3 has 17 residues. This chain's CDR3 is CALWEVKQELGKKIRVF. For the CDR3, the DNA is TGTGCCTTGTGGGAGGTGAAGCAAGAGTTGGGCAAAAAAATCAGGGTATTT.

The sample holds many counts of this clone. Additional DNA sequences in this sample encode the identical CDR3. The chain is built from TRGV9 and TRGJ1 or TRGJ2. Germline CDR1 GITISATS, CDR2 ISYDGTV (reference sequence). The CDR3 is 11 amino acids. After removal of 5 bases from V and 10 bases from J, the junction contained 8 bases not matched to a gene. The CDR3 is CALWGLGKKLF. The CDR3 DNA follows: TGTGCCTTGTGGGGGCTAGGAAAGAAACTCTTT.

This clone was picked up many times. The gene calls are TRGV4 and TRGJ1 or TRGJ2. TCRdb gives no J gene; it was assigned here by matching the DNA to germline. There are 13 residues in the CDR3. Trimming cost V 5 bases and J 3 bases; bases outside gene matches: 7. Germline V lookup: CDR1 EGSTGY, CDR2 YDSYTSSV. CDR3 nucleotides: TGTGCCACCTGGGGTGGTGTTTATTATAAGAAACTCTTT. Protein sequence: CATWGGVYYKKLF.

Of note for this clone: The protein TCRdb gives is from a much larger clone and does not agree with this DNA's translation at residue 14, likely a read error; the protein shown here comes from the DNA. The chain combines TRGV9 with TRGJP. Assignment of the J gene here rests on matching the DNA to germline, because TCRdb gives none. Per germline, CDR1 GITISATS and CDR2 ISYDGTV (reference sequence). The CDR3 contains 18 residues. The CDR3 nucleotides read TGTGCCTTGTGGGAGGGTACGAAAGAGGGGTTGGGCAAACAAATCAAGGTATTT. Its protein product is CALWEGTKEGLGKQIKVF.

This clone was observed a handful of times. This likely came from a read error, as a far larger clone is one base away. Other DNA sequences of this sample code for an identical CDR3. The V gene call reads TRGV9; no J gene was called. The CDR3 spans 12 residues. From germline, CDR1 is GITISATS and CDR2 ISYDGTV (reference sequence). DNA for the CDR3: TGTGCCTTGTGGGAGAGACTTCTTAAGAAGCTCTTT. Translating gives CALWERLLKKLF.

Comment on this clone: TCRdb pairs this DNA with a much larger clone's protein that differs at residue 2, likely a read error; the protein shown was translated from the DNA. The chain recombines TRGV8 with TRGJ1 or TRGJ2. TCRdb does not report a J gene; here it was assigned by matching the DNA to germline references. CDR1 and CDR2 from the germline V gene are VENAVY and YDSYNSRV. The CDR3 totals 13 residues. As DNA, the CDR3 is TGTACCACCTGGGATCCTCCTTATTATAAGAAACTCTTT. Protein product: CTTWDPPYYKKLF.

This clone was seen repeatedly, ten times or more. V and J are TRGV3 and TRGJ1 or TRGJ2. From germline, CDR1 is VTNTFY and CDR2 YDVSTARD (reference sequence). The CDR3 sequence is 14 residues long. J was trimmed by 3 bases and V by 1 base; bases with no gene match: 6. Written as DNA, the CDR3 is TGTGCCACCTGGGACAGACTCTCTTATTATAAGAAACTCTTT. It is translated as CATWDRLSYYKKLF.

This clone was seen many times. The amino acid sequence in TCRdb belongs to a much larger clone and departs from this DNA's translation at residue 5, likely a sequencing read error; the sequence shown is translated from the DNA. The J gene was not called, though the V gene is TRGV9. This CDR3 region has 14 residues. Germline loops: CDR1 GITISATS, CDR2 ISYDGTV (reference sequence). CDR3 DNA: TGTGCCTTGTGGGGTTCCACGGGGGGTAAGCGAAAACTCTTT. Translated: CALWGSTGGKRKLF.

This clone occurred many times. TCRdb's protein, taken from a much larger clone, differs from this DNA's translation at residue 9, likely owing to a read error; the protein displayed comes from the DNA. This sequence joins TRGV9 and TRGJ1 or TRGJ2. TCRdb offers no J gene call, so here the DNA was matched to germline to obtain one. Germline trimming cut 0 bases from V and 5 bases from J; bases unmatched to any gene: 7. The germline gives CDR1 GITISATS, CDR2 ISYDGTV (reference sequence). The CDR3 runs 14 residues. CDR3 loop: CALWEVHGHYKKLF. The CDR3 DNA reads as TGTGCCTTGTGGGAGGTGCACGGTCATTATAAGAAACTCTTT.

This clone was seen only a few times. A read error likely explains this, since a far larger clone differs by one base. Other DNA sequences in this specimen translate into the identical CDR3. The gene calls are TRGV9 and TRGJ1 or TRGJ2. The J gene, absent from TCRdb, was called here by matching the DNA to germline. This CDR3 contains 13 residues. Germline V gives CDR1 GITISATS, CDR2 ISYDGTV (reference sequence). The CDR3 DNA reads as TGTGCCCTGTGGGATTACATTTATTATAAGAAACTCTTT. Its translation: CALWDYIYYKKLF.